This T cell receptor beta chain was sequenced during a study of T-cell memory formation after mild COVID-19. Via MiXCR, TCRdb re-called the 5' RACE reads, giving one row per CDR3 protein. The repertoire holds about 130,000 distinct CDR3 sequences, less than 6.5% seen once, with approximately 2% in the top ten. Germline CDR1 LGHDT, CDR2 YNNKEL (reference sequence). The CDR3 consists of 15 residues. This clonotype showed up many times. The junction departs from the called germline gene at one end, perhaps through a read error. The source is an adult woman who had mild COVID-19 (a few samples of this study predate the infection). Cell type and time point are not known. The specimen was PBMCs or a T cell subset sorted from them (not recorded which). The chain joins TRBV3-1 to TRBJ2-7; a weak D match, TRBD2 (6 bases). CDR3 coding DNA: TGTGCCAGCACCCAAACTGGGAGGAGCTCCTACGAGCAGTACTTC. Amino acid sequence: CASTQTGRSSYEQYF.